The sequence of this T cell receptor beta chain was determined in a study of blood T cells in healthy people across ages. V was cut by 1 base and J by 9 bases, with 13 bases left in between. There are 14 residues in the CDR3. Germline lookup yields CDR1 MNHNS and CDR2 SASEGT. Next came a second PCR, run for about 7 to 12 cycles, which used a sample-barcoded 5' primer along with a J-beta primer mix. Via MiXCR, TCRdb re-called the 5' RACE reads, giving one row per CDR3 protein. The table includes some 1.6 million distinct CDR3 sequences, roughly 30% detected once. This clonotype was recorded a few times.

This receptor was taken from a woman under 40 in good health. The chain recombines TRBV6-1 with TRBJ2-1; D is perhaps TRBD1 (6 bases). Input material: blood. The CDR3 coding sequence is TGTGCCAGCAGTGAAGGACCTAAAGGGGGTGAGCAGTTCTTC. This codes for CASSEGPKGGEQFF.